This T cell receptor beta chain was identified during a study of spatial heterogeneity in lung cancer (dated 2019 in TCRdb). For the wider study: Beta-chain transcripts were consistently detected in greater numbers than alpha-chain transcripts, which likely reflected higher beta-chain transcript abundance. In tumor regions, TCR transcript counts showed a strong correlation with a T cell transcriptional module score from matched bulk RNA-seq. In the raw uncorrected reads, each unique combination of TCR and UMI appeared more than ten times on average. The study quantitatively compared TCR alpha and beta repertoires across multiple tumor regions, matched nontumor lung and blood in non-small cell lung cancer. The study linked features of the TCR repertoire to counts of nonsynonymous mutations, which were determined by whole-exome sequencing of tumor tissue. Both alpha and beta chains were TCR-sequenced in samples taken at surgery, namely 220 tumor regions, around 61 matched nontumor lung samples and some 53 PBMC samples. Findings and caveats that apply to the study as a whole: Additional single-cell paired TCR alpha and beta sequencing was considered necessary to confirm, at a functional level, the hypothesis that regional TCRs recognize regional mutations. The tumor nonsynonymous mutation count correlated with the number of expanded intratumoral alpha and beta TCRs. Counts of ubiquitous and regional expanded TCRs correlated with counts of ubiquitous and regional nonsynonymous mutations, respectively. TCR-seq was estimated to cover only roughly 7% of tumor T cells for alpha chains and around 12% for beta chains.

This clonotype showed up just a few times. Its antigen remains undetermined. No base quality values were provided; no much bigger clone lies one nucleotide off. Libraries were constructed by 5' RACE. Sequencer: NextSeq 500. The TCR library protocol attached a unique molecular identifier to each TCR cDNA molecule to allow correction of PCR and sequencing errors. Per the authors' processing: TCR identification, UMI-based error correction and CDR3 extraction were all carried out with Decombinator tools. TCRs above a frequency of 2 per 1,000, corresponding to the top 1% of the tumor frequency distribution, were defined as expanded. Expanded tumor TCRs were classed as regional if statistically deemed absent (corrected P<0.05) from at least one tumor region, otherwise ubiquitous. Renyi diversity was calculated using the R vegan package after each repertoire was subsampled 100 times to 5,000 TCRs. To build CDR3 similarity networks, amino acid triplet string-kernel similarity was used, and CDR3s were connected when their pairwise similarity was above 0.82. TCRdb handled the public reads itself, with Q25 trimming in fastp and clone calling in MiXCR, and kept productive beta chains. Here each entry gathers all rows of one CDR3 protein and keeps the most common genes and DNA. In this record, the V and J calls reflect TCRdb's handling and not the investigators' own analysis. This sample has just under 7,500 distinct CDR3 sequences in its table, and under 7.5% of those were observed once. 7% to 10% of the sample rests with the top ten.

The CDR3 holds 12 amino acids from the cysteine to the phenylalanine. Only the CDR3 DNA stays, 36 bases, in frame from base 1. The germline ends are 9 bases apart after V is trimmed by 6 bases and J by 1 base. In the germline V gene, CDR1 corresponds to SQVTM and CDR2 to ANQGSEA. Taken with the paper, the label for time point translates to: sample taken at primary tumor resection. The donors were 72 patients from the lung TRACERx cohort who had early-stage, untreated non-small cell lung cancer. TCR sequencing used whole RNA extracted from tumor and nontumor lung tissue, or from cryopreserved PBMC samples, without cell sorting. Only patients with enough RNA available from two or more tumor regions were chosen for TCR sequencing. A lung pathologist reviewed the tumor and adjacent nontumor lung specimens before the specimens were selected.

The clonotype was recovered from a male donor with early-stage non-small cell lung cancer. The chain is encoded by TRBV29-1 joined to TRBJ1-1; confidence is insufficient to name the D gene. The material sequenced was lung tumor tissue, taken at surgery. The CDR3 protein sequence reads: CSVPTRNTEAFF. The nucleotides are TGCAGCGTACCCACACGGAACACTGAAGCTTTCTTT. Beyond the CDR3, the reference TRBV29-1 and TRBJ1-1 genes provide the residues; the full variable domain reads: SAVISQKPSRDICQRGTSLTIQCQVDSQVTMMFWYRQQPGQSLTLIATANQGSEATYESGFVIDKFPISRPNLTFSTLTVSNMSPEDSSIYLCSVPTRNTEAFFGQGTRLTVV.